This is a list of T cell receptor beta chains from one sample in a study of STAT5B mutations in CD4+ large granular lymphocyte leukemia. Libraries were prepared by immunoSEQ multiplex PCR; TCRdb keeps only in-frame clonotypes and omits some of them. This sample yields fewer than 45,000 clones, of which just over 85% are seen a single time; less than 3% belongs to the top ten. The sequenced material came from CD4+ T cells from blood buffy coats. These receptors originate from a human donor in good health. CDR3s include the opening cysteine and the closing phenylalanine or tryptophan. D genes are given only for firm matches. The size field is filled for only some rows; it gives once, few, many or a size class.

j_call: TRBJ2-7; v_call: TRBV18; clone_size: -; d_call: TRBD1; cdr3_aa: CASSPGQGTAEQYF; cdr3_nt: TGTGCCAGCTCACCAGGACAGGGGACAGCCGAGCAGTACTTC
j_call: TRBJ2-1; v_call: TRBV7-3; clone_size: -; d_call: -; cdr3_aa: CASSLGPNNEQFF; cdr3_nt: TGTGCCAGCAGCTTAGGGCCAAACAATGAGCAGTTCTTC
j_call: TRBJ2-1; v_call: TRBV5-6; clone_size: -; d_call: -; cdr3_aa: CASSLVGIHNEQFF; cdr3_nt: TGTGCCAGCAGCTTGGTGGGTATCCACAATGAGCAGTTCTTC
j_call: TRBJ1-1; v_call: TRBV6-1; clone_size: -; d_call: -; cdr3_aa: CASISRQGGTEAFF; cdr3_nt: TGTGCCAGCATCAGTAGGCAGGGTGGCACTGAAGCTTTCTTT
j_call: TRBJ1-1; v_call: TRBV7-2; clone_size: -; d_call: TRBD1; cdr3_aa: CASSLVTTGGEAFF; cdr3_nt: TGTGCCAGCAGCTTAGTAACGACAGGGGGAGAAGCTTTCTTT
j_call: TRBJ1-2; v_call: TRBV25-1; clone_size: once; d_call: -; cdr3_aa: CASSFGNYGYTF; cdr3_nt: TGTGCCAGCAGTTTCGGTAACTATGGCTACACCTTC
j_call: TRBJ2-2; v_call: TRBV10-1; clone_size: -; d_call: TRBD1; cdr3_aa: CASSESQGAGTGELFF; cdr3_nt: TGCGCCAGCAGTGAGTCGCAGGGGGCTGGCACCGGGGAGCTGTTTTTT
j_call: TRBJ2-5; v_call: TRBV10-1; clone_size: -; d_call: TRBD2; cdr3_aa: CASSESRLAGNEETQYF; cdr3_nt: TGCGCCAGCAGTGAGTCTCGGCTAGCGGGTAATGAGGAGACCCAGTACTTC
j_call: TRBJ2-5; v_call: TRBV2; clone_size: -; d_call: -; cdr3_aa: CASSERQGKETQYF; cdr3_nt: TGTGCCAGCAGTGAAAGGCAGGGTAAAGAGACCCAGTACTTC
j_call: TRBJ1-2; v_call: TRBV5-6; clone_size: -; d_call: -; cdr3_aa: CASSLVGDGYTF; cdr3_nt: TGTGCCAGCAGCTTGGTGGGAGATGGCTACACCTTC
j_call: TRBJ1-1; v_call: TRBV4-3; clone_size: -; d_call: -; cdr3_aa: CASSQVLEAFF; cdr3_nt: TGCGCCAGCAGCCAAGTCCTTGAAGCTTTCTTT
j_call: TRBJ2-5; v_call: TRBV7-2; clone_size: -; d_call: -; cdr3_aa: CASSPRDGTLATQYF; cdr3_nt: TGTGCCAGCAGCCCCAGGGACGGGACCCTGGCGACCCAGTACTTC
j_call: TRBJ2-1; v_call: TRBV7-2; clone_size: -; d_call: TRBD2; cdr3_aa: CASSLVPGLAGTYNEQFF; cdr3_nt: TGTGCCAGCAGCTTAGTGCCGGGACTAGCGGGCACCTACAATGAGCAGTTCTTC
j_call: TRBJ1-2; v_call: TRBV30; clone_size: -; d_call: -; cdr3_aa: CAWSVRASSYGDYGYTF; cdr3_nt: TGTGCCTGGAGTGTACGGGCGTCGTCATATGGGGACTATGGCTACACCTTC
j_call: TRBJ1-1; v_call: TRBV2; clone_size: -; d_call: -; cdr3_aa: CASSPTPGTEAFF; cdr3_nt: TGTGCCAGCAGTCCTACCCCAGGTACTGAAGCTTTCTTT
j_call: TRBJ2-3; v_call: TRBV27; clone_size: -; d_call: -; cdr3_aa: CASSLGETDTQYF; cdr3_nt: TGTGCCAGCAGTTTGGGGGAAACAGATACGCAGTATTTT
j_call: TRBJ1-3; v_call: TRBV11-2; clone_size: -; d_call: -; cdr3_aa: CASSPTGVGRGSGNTIYF; cdr3_nt: TGTGCCAGCAGCCCGACGGGGGTTGGGAGAGGCTCTGGAAACACCATATATTTT
j_call: TRBJ2-1; v_call: TRBV30; clone_size: -; d_call: TRBD2; cdr3_aa: CAWSVLQASGSSKFF; cdr3_nt: TGTGCCTGGAGTGTACTTCAAGCTAGCGGGAGTTCGAAGTTCTTC
j_call: TRBJ2-5; v_call: TRBV7-2; clone_size: once; d_call: -; cdr3_aa: CASSVPRRGETQYF; cdr3_nt: TGTGCCAGCAGCGTACCCCGACGGGGAGAGACCCAGTACTTC
j_call: TRBJ1-2; v_call: TRBV6-5; clone_size: few; d_call: TRBD1; cdr3_aa: CASRTGDLYGYTF; cdr3_nt: TGTGCCAGCAGAACAGGGGACCTCTATGGCTACACCTTC
j_call: TRBJ1-2; v_call: TRBV7-2; clone_size: -; d_call: -; cdr3_aa: CASSLEAGRTQGNGYTF; cdr3_nt: TGTGCCAGCAGCTTAGAGGCGGGACGAACACAGGGTAATGGCTACACCTTC
j_call: TRBJ1-5; v_call: TRBV2; clone_size: -; d_call: -; cdr3_aa: CASSGDSRYQPQHF; cdr3_nt: TGTGCCAGCAGTGGAGACAGTCGCTATCAGCCCCAGCATTTT
j_call: TRBJ1-1; v_call: TRBV30; clone_size: -; d_call: TRBD1; cdr3_aa: CAWRGQGYSEAFF; cdr3_nt: TGTGCCTGGAGGGGACAGGGGTATTCTGAAGCTTTCTTT
j_call: TRBJ1-1; v_call: TRBV28; clone_size: -; d_call: TRBD1; cdr3_aa: CASSLLGTGNTEAFF; cdr3_nt: TGTGCCAGCAGTTTACTAGGGACAGGTAACACTGAAGCTTTCTTT
j_call: TRBJ2-7; v_call: TRBV6-1; clone_size: -; d_call: -; cdr3_aa: CASSARDISYEQYF; cdr3_nt: TGTGCCAGCAGTGCCCGGGACATCTCCTACGAGCAGTACTTC
j_call: TRBJ2-7; v_call: TRBV27; clone_size: -; d_call: -; cdr3_aa: CASSLSSPTASSYEQYF; cdr3_nt: TGTGCCAGCAGTTTATCATCCCCGACGGCGAGCTCCTACGAGCAGTACTTC
j_call: TRBJ1-5; v_call: TRBV19; clone_size: -; d_call: TRBD1; cdr3_aa: CASSLGQGGDQPQHF; cdr3_nt: TGTGCCAGTAGTCTGGGACAGGGTGGGGATCAGCCCCAGCATTTT
j_call: TRBJ2-7; v_call: TRBV15; clone_size: few; d_call: -; cdr3_aa: CATSTGYYEQYF; cdr3_nt: TGTGCCACCAGCACAGGTTATTACGAGCAGTACTTC
j_call: TRBJ2-1; v_call: TRBV30; clone_size: -; d_call: TRBD2; cdr3_aa: CAWSGPTTSGSRQFF; cdr3_nt: TGTGCCTGGAGTGGACCCACGACTAGCGGGAGTAGGCAGTTCTTC
j_call: TRBJ2-3; v_call: TRBV11-2; clone_size: -; d_call: -; cdr3_aa: CASSLGGAPRTDTQYF; cdr3_nt: TGTGCCAGCAGCTTAGGGGGGGCCCCTCGCACAGATACGCAGTATTTT
j_call: TRBJ2-4; v_call: TRBV5-4; clone_size: -; d_call: -; cdr3_aa: CASSLAGVAKNIQYF; cdr3_nt: TGTGCCAGCAGCTTGGCGGGAGTAGCCAAAAACATTCAGTACTTC
j_call: TRBJ1-1; v_call: TRBV11-1; clone_size: -; d_call: -; cdr3_aa: CASSFGQLDTEAFF; cdr3_nt: TGTGCCAGCAGCTTCGGGCAGTTAGACACTGAAGCTTTCTTT
j_call: TRBJ2-7; v_call: TRBV5-1; clone_size: -; d_call: -; cdr3_aa: CASSLVTGAVANEQYF; cdr3_nt: TGCGCCAGCAGCTTGGTTACAGGAGCGGTAGCGAACGAGCAGTACTTC
j_call: TRBJ1-4; v_call: TRBV19; clone_size: -; d_call: -; cdr3_aa: CASSSYRDGTTNEKLFF; cdr3_nt: TGTGCCAGTAGTAGCTACAGGGACGGTACAACTAATGAAAAACTGTTTTTT
j_call: TRBJ1-1; v_call: TRBV10-3; clone_size: -; d_call: -; cdr3_aa: CAISDGRGNTEAFF; cdr3_nt: TGTGCCATCAGTGACGGCAGGGGGAACACTGAAGCTTTCTTT
j_call: TRBJ1-5; v_call: TRBV7-8; clone_size: -; d_call: TRBD1; cdr3_aa: CASSFIGQGNQPQHF; cdr3_nt: TGTGCCAGCAGCTTTATCGGACAGGGAAATCAGCCCCAGCATTTT
j_call: TRBJ2-5; v_call: TRBV7-9; clone_size: -; d_call: TRBD2; cdr3_aa: CASSGSGGETQYF; cdr3_nt: TGTGCCAGCAGCGGGAGCGGGGGAGAGACCCAGTACTTC
j_call: TRBJ1-4; v_call: TRBV11-2; clone_size: once; d_call: -; cdr3_aa: CASSWGPIPNEKLFF; cdr3_nt: TGTGCCAGCAGCTGGGGGCCCATTCCTAATGAAAAACTGTTTTTT
j_call: TRBJ2-1; v_call: TRBV28; clone_size: -; d_call: -; cdr3_aa: CASISGLYNEQFF; cdr3_nt: TGTGCCAGCATAAGTGGATTGTACAATGAGCAGTTCTTC
j_call: TRBJ2-7; v_call: TRBV2; clone_size: -; d_call: -; cdr3_aa: CASSEAPVLDEQYF; cdr3_nt: TGTGCCAGCAGTGAGGCCCCAGTCTTGGACGAGCAGTACTTC
j_call: TRBJ2-7; v_call: TRBV28; clone_size: once; d_call: -; cdr3_aa: CASSLPGPDHEQYF; cdr3_nt: TGTGCCAGCAGTTTACCCGGACCGGACCACGAGCAGTACTTC
j_call: TRBJ1-6; v_call: TRBV30; clone_size: -; d_call: TRBD1; cdr3_aa: CAWSPGTGAFNSYNSPLHF; cdr3_nt: TGTGCCTGGAGTCCAGGGACAGGGGCCTTTAACTCCTATAATTCACCCCTCCACTTT
j_call: TRBJ1-1; v_call: TRBV19; clone_size: -; d_call: -; cdr3_aa: CASVNRAGSMNTEAFF; cdr3_nt: TGTGCCAGTGTGAATCGGGCAGGGTCCATGAACACTGAAGCTTTCTTT
j_call: TRBJ2-7; v_call: TRBV5-4; clone_size: -; d_call: TRBD1; cdr3_aa: CASSKDRGYEQYF; cdr3_nt: TGTGCCAGCAGCAAGGACAGGGGCTACGAGCAGTACTTC
j_call: TRBJ1-5; v_call: TRBV28; clone_size: -; d_call: -; cdr3_aa: CASSLRQGENQPQHF; cdr3_nt: TGTGCCAGCAGTTTAAGGCAGGGAGAAAATCAGCCCCAGCATTTT
j_call: TRBJ1-5; v_call: TRBV11-3; clone_size: -; d_call: -; cdr3_aa: CASSFWTSNRNTRNQPQHF; cdr3_nt: TGTGCCAGCAGCTTCTGGACGTCGAACAGGAACACCCGGAATCAGCCCCAGCATTTT
j_call: TRBJ2-1; v_call: TRBV30; clone_size: -; d_call: -; cdr3_aa: CAWSPPHNEQFF; cdr3_nt: TGTGCCTGGAGTCCCCCACACAATGAGCAGTTCTTC
j_call: TRBJ1-1; v_call: TRBV7-9; clone_size: few; d_call: -; cdr3_aa: CASSSDGDTEAFF; cdr3_nt: TGTGCCAGCAGCTCCGACGGCGACACTGAAGCTTTCTTT
j_call: TRBJ1-2; v_call: TRBV14; clone_size: -; d_call: -; cdr3_aa: CASSQDTQVHGYTF; cdr3_nt: TGTGCCAGCAGCCAAGATACACAGGTCCATGGCTACACCTTC
j_call: TRBJ2-1; v_call: TRBV19; clone_size: -; d_call: -; cdr3_aa: CASSSDRSSYNEQFF; cdr3_nt: TGTGCCAGTAGCTCAGATAGGAGCTCCTACAATGAGCAGTTCTTC
j_call: TRBJ1-2; v_call: TRBV7-2; clone_size: -; d_call: -; cdr3_aa: CASSSEGMHYGYTF; cdr3_nt: TGTGCCAGCAGCTCTGAGGGGATGCACTATGGCTACACCTTC
j_call: TRBJ2-1; v_call: TRBV28; clone_size: once; d_call: TRBD1; cdr3_aa: CASSSTGGSYNEQFF; cdr3_nt: TGTGCCAGCAGTTCGACAGGGGGCTCCTACAATGAGCAGTTCTTC
j_call: TRBJ1-5; v_call: TRBV2; clone_size: -; d_call: -; cdr3_aa: CASRALSERQPQHF; cdr3_nt: TGTGCCAGCAGAGCGCTCTCGGAGCGGCAGCCCCAGCATTTT
j_call: TRBJ2-3; v_call: TRBV5-3; clone_size: -; d_call: -; cdr3_aa: CARSLARGATQYF; cdr3_nt: TGTGCCAGAAGCTTGGCGAGGGGGGCTACGCAGTATTTT
j_call: TRBJ1-4; v_call: TRBV9; clone_size: -; d_call: -; cdr3_aa: CASSVGGAVGNEKLFF; cdr3_nt: TGTGCCAGCAGCGTAGGGGGGGCGGTAGGTAATGAAAAACTGTTTTTT
j_call: TRBJ2-7; v_call: TRBV15; clone_size: -; d_call: -; cdr3_aa: CATSRDRAVGYEQYF; cdr3_nt: TGTGCCACCAGCAGAGATCGGGCAGTGGGCTACGAGCAGTACTTC
j_call: TRBJ1-4; v_call: TRBV19; clone_size: -; d_call: TRBD1; cdr3_aa: CASSRGQGVTNEKLFF; cdr3_nt: TGTGCCAGTAGCCGTGGACAGGGGGTGACTAATGAAAAACTGTTTTTT